This paragraph covers one T cell receptor beta chain sequence. The germline V gene encodes CDR1 SGHTA and CDR2 FQGTGA. This CDR3 is 13 amino acids long. The V end lost 4 bases, the J end lost 8 bases, and 12 bases lay between the germline ends. Recruited during active infection, patients (from Seattle) were subsequently followed longitudinally. This specimen belongs to a study of blood T cell repertoires in COVID-19. About the study: COVID-19 samples, acute and convalescent, were from the United States, Italy and Spain. PBMCs, B-cell-depleted T cells, or T cells were the source of the cDNA or gDNA that made up the material.

Profiled with immunoSEQ multiplex PCR; TCRdb holds only in-frame clones, not every one. The sample lists over 200,000 clones, 83% seen once, with 1.3% in the top ten. This receptor was obtained from a woman between 25 and 40 years old with COVID-19, enrolled during active disease. The source material was peripheral blood. The chain has TRBV7-3 and TRBJ2-1; D remains ambiguous. The CDR3, as DNA: TGTGCCAGCAGCTCGGCGTCTAGTTATGAGCAGTTCTTC. Translated: CASSSASSYEQFF.